Following are 23 T cell receptor beta chains from one sample sequenced in a study of metastatic and nonmetastatic thyroid tumors. Using MiXCR, TCRdb re-called clones from the PCR reads. The data contain some 5,900 clones, about 25% of them seen just once; the ten biggest clones take up over 8.5%. All patients were treatment-naive before thyroid surgery. Sequences were obtained from adjacent normal tissue. The receptors were sampled from a male donor with papillary thyroid cancer or a benign thyroid nodule (not recorded which). Some clones in this sample may be carry-over from other donors' samples.

The chain is built from TRBV4-2 and TRBJ1-3, with D uncertain. The CDR3 consists of 16 residues. Trimming cost V 4 bases and J 0 bases, with 13 bases left between them. Germline CDR1 reads LGHNA; CDR2 reads YNFKEQ. The CDR3 sequence is CASSLTKGSSGNTIYF. CDR3 DNA: TGTGCCAGCAGCCTCACAAAAGGATCCTCTGGAAACACCATATATTTT.

The chain is built from TRBV7-2 and TRBJ2-3, with D possibly being TRBD2 (7 bases). CDR1 is SGHTA and CDR2 is FQGNSA in the germline V gene. The CDR3 contains 14 residues. Trimming pared 8 bases from V and 6 bases from J, leaving 18 bases between. CDR3 sequence (DNA): TGTGCCAGCGGCGAGTTGGGGGGGGGCGATACGCAGTATTTT. It codes for CASGELGGGDTQYF.

The table lists this clone with many counts. The chain uses TRBV27 and TRBJ1-6; the D gene is possibly TRBD1 (5 bases). Germline values: CDR1 MNHEY, CDR2 SMNVEV (reference sequence). The CDR3 has 16 amino acids. The V and J ends lost 3 bases and 6 bases respectively, with 15 bases between them. CDR3 bases: TGTGCCAGCAGTTTTCGCTCCAGGGCGAGTAATTCACCCCTCCACTTT. Its translation is CASSFRSRASNSPLHF.

The chain carries TRBV7-2 and TRBJ2-7; D unclear. CDR3 length: 14 amino acids. Germline assignment: CDR1 SGHTA and CDR2 FQGNSA. Between the trimmed V and J ends, which lost 2 bases and 12 bases, there was a span of 20 bases. CDR3 sequence (DNA): TGTGCCAGCAGCTTAATGTTACCTCCGGTGGTGGTGTACTTC. This codes for CASSLMLPPVVVYF.

This clone was detected a few times. The V call is TRBV2, the J call TRBJ2-1, with TRBD1 matching over 7 bases. Per germline, CDR1 SNHLY and CDR2 FYNNEI. The CDR3 length is 14 residues. V trimming: 7 bases; J trimming: 9 bases; junction bases outside the gene matches: 12. Here the CDR3 DNA reads TGTGCCAGCAACCCACCATCGACAGGGAGTGAGCAGTTCTTC. Encoded protein: CASNPPSTGSEQFF.

There are a few counts of this clone. This sequence joins TRBV24-1 and TRBJ1-5; 9 bases map to TRBD1. The CDR3 runs 16 residues. V lost 4 bases, J lost 0 bases, and 3 bases stayed unmatched. Looked up from germline, CDR1 is KGHDR and CDR2 is SFDVKD. The CDR3 DNA follows: TGTGCCACCAGTGAGACAGGGGGAGGTAGCAATCAGCCCCAGCATTTT. The encoded protein is CATSETGGGSNQPQHF.

In its sample, this clone ranks as medium-sized. The chain combines TRBV6-1 with TRBJ1-1, with D maybe TRBD1 (6 bases). V lost 6 bases and J lost 4, with 6 bases in between. This CDR3 is 11 amino acids long. CDR1 MNHNS and CDR2 SASEGT come from the germline V gene. The CDR3 is CASRQGTEAFF. The CDR3 nucleotides read TGTGCCAGCAGACAGGGCACTGAAGCTTTCTTT.

This sequence joins TRBV4-2 and TRBJ2-3; 10 bases are a match to TRBD2. Germline V gene lookup returns CDR1 LGHNA and CDR2 YNFKEQ. Germline trimming cut 4 bases from V and 4 bases from J; bases unmatched to any gene: 11. This CDR3 contains 17 residues. The CDR3 here is CASSRKDSGGAPDTQYF. The CDR3 nucleotides read TGTGCCAGCAGCCGGAAGGACAGCGGGGGGGCCCCAGATACGCAGTATTTT.

This clone was seen more than once but under ten times. The chain combines TRBV7-3 with TRBJ1-1; D is undetermined. The germline V gene encodes CDR1 SGHTA and CDR2 FQGTGA. The CDR3 has 14 amino acids. Trimming removed 3 bases at V and 0 bases at J, with 8 bases between. CDR3 sequence reads: CASSLEPMNTEAFF. The CDR3 coding sequence is TGTGCCAGCAGCTTGGAGCCCATGAACACTGAAGCTTTCTTT.

This clone was counted a few times. The sample carries other DNA sequences with the same CDR3. The chain links TRBV11-2 to TRBJ2-1; the match to TRBD1 covers 12 bases. V shed 5 bases and J 6 bases; nucleotides not matched to a gene: 8. Germline CDR1 is SGHAT and CDR2 is FQNNGV. CDR3 size: 16 residues. The CDR3 sequence: CASSLGPGQGANEQFF. For the CDR3, the DNA is TGTGCCAGCAGCCTCGGACCGGGACAGGGGGCCAATGAGCAGTTCTTC.

This clone was counted ten times or more. The chain recombines TRBV9 with TRBJ1-1; 7 bases are a match to TRBD1. With 3 bases clipped from V and 4 bases from J, the junction kept 6 bases outside the gene matches. CDR1 SGDLS and CDR2 YYNGEE come from the germline V gene. CDR3 length: 14 residues. CDR3 in amino acids: CASSDRGEVTEAFF. The CDR3 DNA reads TGTGCCAGCAGCGACAGGGGAGAAGTCACTGAAGCTTTCTTT.

This sequence joins TRBV15 and TRBJ1-1, with 8 bases aligning to TRBD1. The V gene's germline CDR1 is LNHNV and CDR2 YYDKDF (reference sequence). This CDR3 spans 17 amino acids. V shed 0 bases, J shed 1 base, and the junction held 7 bases outside the gene matches. The CDR3 spells CATSRDQGAGSNTEAFF. The CDR3 DNA reads TGTGCCACCAGCAGAGATCAGGGGGCAGGGTCGAACACTGAAGCTTTCTTT.

The rearrangement links TRBV20-1 to TRBJ2-3; 8 bases are a match to TRBD2. With 0 bases clipped from V and 4 bases from J, the junction kept 12 bases outside the gene matches. Germline loops: CDR1 DFQATT, CDR2 SNEGSKA (reference sequence). This CDR3 has 17 amino acids. CDR3: CSARDSTRGGRADTQYF. CDR3 coding DNA: TGCAGTGCTAGAGATTCAACTCGGGGGGGCCGGGCAGATACGCAGTATTTT.

This clone is medium-sized (0.01 to 0.1%) in the sample. The chain is built from TRBV24-1 and TRBJ2-1; 13 positions match TRBD2. V was pared by 3 bases and J by 10 bases, with 11 bases of the junction left unmatched. Germline V gene lookup returns CDR1 KGHDR and CDR2 SFDVKD. The CDR3 runs to 17 residues. The CDR3 DNA reads TGTGCCACCAGTGATGATCCCGGACTAGCGGGGGCCCTAGAGCAGTTCTTC. Its translation is CATSDDPGLAGALEQFF.

About this clone itself: Germline and junction disagree at one end, which may indicate a read error. The CDR3 loop is CASSYDRGAYEPYF. CDR3 DNA: TGTGCCAGCAGTTACGACAGAGGCGCCTACGAGCCGTACTTC. The chain carries TRBV6-2 or TRBV6-3 and TRBJ2-7; maybe TRBD1 (5 bases). The CDR3 runs to 14 residues. Germline V gene data show CDR1 as MNHEY and CDR2 as SVGEGT.

This clone showed up just a few times. This sequence joins TRBV19 and TRBJ1-3; D is uncertain. From germline, CDR1 is LNHDA and CDR2 SQIVND (reference sequence). The CDR3 sequence is 10 residues long. V was cut by 5 bases and J by 16 bases, with 12 bases left in between. The CDR3 loop is CASSGGDRYF. The DNA for the CDR3 is TGTGCCAGTAGTGGAGGAGACCGGTATTTT.

The sample holds a few counts of this clone. V is TRBV18 and J is TRBJ2-2; either TRBD1 or TRBD2 may supply D (6 bases each). Trimming left V 0 bases short and J 3 bases short, with 14 bases between. The CDR3 consists of 17 residues. CDR1 and CDR2 (germline): KGHSH, LQKENI. The CDR3 sequence: CASSPPRGQVYTGELFF. The CDR3 nucleotides read TGTGCCAGCTCACCACCTCGGGGGCAAGTTTACACCGGGGAGCTGTTTTTT.

This rearrangement joins TRBV5-5 to TRBJ2-3, with unresolved D. V was cut by 1 base and J by 8 bases, with 20 bases left in between. The CDR3 has 16 amino acids. Germline lookup yields CDR1 SGHKS and CDR2 YYEKEE (reference sequence). CDR3 loop: CASSLPVAGLRSTQYF. CDR3 coding DNA: TGTGCCAGCAGCTTGCCCGTTGCCGGCTTACGATCTACGCAGTATTTT. The full variable domain, completed using reference TRBV5-5 and TRBJ2-3, is DAGVTQSPTHLIKTRGQQVTLRCSPISGHKSVSWYQQVLGQGPQFIFQYYEKEERGRGNFPDRFSARQFPNYSSELNVNALLLGDSALYLCASSLPVAGLRSTQYFGPGTRLTVL.

By frequency in the sample, this clone is medium-sized. This sequence joins TRBV28 and TRBJ1-4, with D tentatively TRBD1 (5 bases). This CDR3 is built from 17 residues. Germline CDR1 reads MDHEN; CDR2 reads SYDVKM. V dropped 5 bases and J dropped 0 bases, with 16 bases sitting between them. CDR3 in amino acids: CASSEQGADATNEKLFF. The CDR3 DNA reads TGTGCCAGCAGTGAACAAGGGGCGGATGCAACTAATGAAAAACTGTTTTTT.

This chain connects TRBV20-1 to TRBJ1-1, with TRBD1 matching 8 bases. Trimming cost V 8 bases and J 5 bases; bases outside gene matches: 10. Germline CDR1 DFQATT, CDR2 SNEGSKA (reference sequence). CDR3 length equals 13 residues. The CDR3 loop reads CSYTGGRGTEAFF. CDR3 in DNA: TGCAGTTATACAGGGGGGCGAGGGACTGAAGCTTTCTTT.

The gene calls are TRBV18 and TRBJ2-3; 7 bases fit TRBD2. Germline V gives CDR1 KGHSH, CDR2 LQKENI. The V and J ends lost 3 bases and 7 bases, in that order; junction bases with no gene match: 7. This CDR3 is built from 14 residues. CDR3 residues: CASSPGAGVNTQYF. In nucleotides, the CDR3 is TGTGCCAGCTCACCTGGGGCGGGGGTGAATACGCAGTATTTT.

This rearrangement joins TRBV6-1 to TRBJ2-7; D possibly corresponds to TRBD1 (6 bases). Germline lookup yields CDR1 MNHNS and CDR2 SASEGT. The CDR3 is 18 amino acids. V dropped 3 bases and J dropped 0 bases, with 21 bases sitting between them. CDR3 amino acids: CASSDSRPRGRNSYEQYF. The CDR3 DNA sequence: TGTGCCAGCAGTGACTCTCGACCCAGGGGCCGGAACTCCTACGAGCAGTACTTC.

The rearrangement joins TRBV7-6 to TRBJ2-3; 7 bases map to TRBD1. V shed 3 bases and J 5 bases; nucleotides not matched to a gene: 8. Germline CDR1 and CDR2: SGHVS and FNYEAQ. The CDR3 covers 15 residues. CDR3 sequence (DNA): TGTGCCAGCAGCTTCGGGACAGCCAACATAGATACGCAGTATTTT. Residues: CASSFGTANIDTQYF.